Listed below are T cell receptor beta chains from one sample, sequenced in a study of cytomegalovirus exposure and HLA in healthy donors. The protocol was immunoSEQ multiplex PCR, while the TCRdb copy is restricted to in-frame clones and leaves out a portion. Of roughly 120,000 clones listed, about 72% are singletons. Sequencing input: PBMCs. Receptors originate from a man aged 25-40 years in good health and CMV-seropositive. CDR3s include the opening cysteine and the closing phenylalanine or tryptophan. The D gene is left open where the match is weak. Some rows mark clone size as missing; the rest say once, few, many or name a class of expanded clone.

few	TRBD2	TRBV4-1	TRBJ2-1	CASSQEGGGLAYNEQFF	TGCGCCAGCAGCCAAGAGGGGGGGGGACTAGCCTACAATGAGCAGTTCTTC
few	TRBD1	TRBV6-4	TRBJ2-7	CASSADPDRCFYYYEQYF	TGTGCCAGCAGCGCTGATCCGGACAGGTGCTTTTACTACTACGAGCAGTACTTC
.	.	TRBV7-8	TRBJ2-7	CASSLAGVSFEQYF	TGTGCCAGCAGCTTAGCGGGAGTATCTTTCGAGCAGTACTTC
.	TRBD1	TRBV19	TRBJ2-7	CASSITAPGQGPYEQYF	TGTGCCAGTAGTATTACGGCCCCGGGACAGGGCCCCTACGAGCAGTACTTC
medium-sized	.	TRBV5-1	TRBJ2-7	CASSMREGEQYF	TGCGCCAGCAGCATGAGGGAAGGCGAGCAGTACTTC
few	TRBD2	TRBV5-1	TRBJ2-3	CASSAAGAGTDTQYF	TGCGCCAGCAGCGCGGCGGGAGCCGGCACAGATACGCAGTATTTT
.	.	TRBV5-1	TRBJ1-1	CASRKTWGQLNTEAFF	TGCGCCAGCAGAAAAACTTGGGGGCAGTTAAACACTGAAGCTTTCTTT
.	TRBD2	TRBV2	TRBJ2-1	CASSEAWREGPEQFF	TGTGCCAGCAGTGAGGCTTGGCGGGAGGGCCCTGAGCAGTTCTTC
.	.	TRBV6-1	TRBJ2-5	CASSEFAAISQETQYF	TGTGCCAGCAGTGAATTCGCGGCTATCTCACAAGAGACCCAGTACTTC
.	.	TRBV11-2	TRBJ2-7	CASTTRSSYEQYF	TGTGCCAGCACGACTAGGAGCTCCTACGAGCAGTACTTC
few	.	TRBV28	TRBJ1-4	CASTSTGLGEKLFF	TGTGCCAGCACATCGACAGGCCTTGGGGAAAAACTGTTTTTT
.	.	TRBV15	TRBJ1-2	CATSRDFPQGENYGYTF	TGTGCCACCAGCAGAGATTTCCCCCAAGGGGAAAACTATGGCTACACCTTC
.	TRBD1	TRBV29-1	TRBJ1-2	CSVGGQGDYGYTF	TGCAGCGTTGGGGGACAGGGGGACTATGGCTACACCTTC
.	.	TRBV6-1	TRBJ2-2	CASRLNTGELFF	TGTGCCAGCAGATTAAACACCGGGGAGCTGTTTTTT
.	.	TRBV2	TRBJ2-3	CASSGDRLASGTDTQYF	TGTGCCAGCAGTGGGGATCGCCTAGCGTCCGGCACAGATACGCAGTATTTT
.	.	TRBV5-1	TRBJ1-1	CASSALGVGTEAFF	TGCGCCAGCAGCGCCCTCGGGGTCGGCACTGAAGCTTTCTTT
.	TRBD2	TRBV30	TRBJ2-7	CASRTTSGRSYEQYF	TGTGCCAGCCGCACTACTAGCGGCAGGTCCTACGAGCAGTACTTC
.	TRBD1	TRBV18	TRBJ1-2	CASSPRDSRLYGYTF	TGTGCCAGCTCACCACGGGACAGCCGACTCTATGGCTACACCTTC
.	.	TRBV13	TRBJ2-7	CASSLGLKIYEQYF	TGTGCCAGCAGCTTAGGACTGAAGATCTACGAGCAGTACTTC
few	.	TRBV6-5	TRBJ1-1	CASSDIGREETEAFF	TGTGCCAGCAGCGACATCGGCAGGGAAGAAACTGAAGCTTTCTTT
.	.	TRBV27	TRBJ1-2	CASSLRQGSGYTF	TGTGCCAGCAGTTTACGGCAGGGCTCGGGCTACACCTTC
.	TRBD2	TRBV7-3	TRBJ2-1	CASSPVAGPYNEQFF	TGTGCCAGCAGCCCCGTAGCGGGCCCTTACAATGAGCAGTTCTTC
few	.	TRBV2	TRBJ1-6	CASTGTTNSPLHF	TGTGCCAGCACCGGGACAACCAATTCACCCCTCCACTTT
.	.	TRBV7-3	TRBJ2-6	CASSLTSTPGANVLTF	TGTGCCAGCAGCTTAACGTCGACACCTGGGGCCAACGTCCTGACTTTC
.	TRBD1	TRBV5-1	TRBJ1-1	CASSPRGQENTEAFF	TGCGCCAGCAGCCCAAGGGGGCAGGAGAACACTGAAGCTTTCTTT
.	.	TRBV28	TRBJ2-7	CASSFLSGYEQYF	TGTGCCAGCAGTTTCCTATCTGGTTACGAGCAGTACTTC
few	TRBD1	TRBV4-1	TRBJ1-1	CASGLGQDTVAFF	TGCGCCAGCGGATTGGGACAGGATACGGTAGCTTTCTTT
.	.	TRBV10-1	TRBJ2-7	CASSEQWEQYF	TGCGCCAGCAGTGAGCAGTGGGAGCAGTACTTC
.	.	TRBV9	TRBJ1-4	CASSARSGEKLFF	TGTGCCAGCAGCGCGCGTTCGGGTGAAAAACTGTTTTTT
.	TRBD2	TRBV10-3	TRBJ2-3	CAISGTSGSTDTQYF	TGTGCCATCAGTGGGACTAGCGGAAGCACAGATACGCAGTATTTT
once	.	TRBV6-5	TRBJ2-1	CASRGDTSYNEQFF	TGTGCCAGCAGAGGTGACACAAGCTACAATGAGCAGTTCTTC
few	TRBD1	TRBV5-1	TRBJ2-2	CASRQQGVNTGELFF	TGCGCCAGCCGGCAACAGGGGGTTAACACCGGGGAGCTGTTTTTT
few	.	TRBV6-1	TRBJ2-7	CASSEARLNYEQYF	TGTGCCAGCAGTGAAGCTCGGTTGAACTACGAGCAGTACTTC
.	TRBD2	TRBV28	TRBJ2-7	CASSLPSGDYEQYF	TGTGCCAGCAGTTTGCCTAGCGGGGACTACGAGCAGTACTTC
once	TRBD2	TRBV4-3	TRBJ2-1	CASSPVLREGNEQFF	TGCGCCAGCAGCCCAGTCCTTAGGGAGGGCAATGAGCAGTTCTTC
.	.	TRBV27	TRBJ1-4	CASSYYSGEYEKLFF	TGTGCCAGCAGTTATTACTCAGGGGAATATGAAAAACTGTTTTTT
.	.	TRBV28	TRBJ2-5	CASSSPKVWTDWDF	TGTGCCAGCAGTTCACCCAAAGTATGGACGGACTGGGACTTC
.	TRBD1	TRBV30	TRBJ2-5	CAWEDGTGAQEQYF	TGTGCCTGGGAGGATGGGACAGGGGCTCAAGAGCAGTACTTC
.	TRBD1	TRBV6-6	TRBJ1-1	CASSYGGQGGTEAFF	TGTGCCAGCAGTTACGGCGGACAGGGGGGAACTGAAGCTTTCTTT
.	.	TRBV20-1	TRBJ2-3	CSPTPDTQYF	TGCAGCCCCACACCAGATACGCAGTATTTT
.	.	TRBV6-5	TRBJ2-1	CASSYNEGEQFF	TGTGCCAGCAGTTACAATGAGGGTGAGCAGTTCTTC
.	.	TRBV11-2	TRBJ2-7	CASSPLARTTSYEQYF	TGTGCCAGCAGCCCCCTCGCCCGGACTACATCCTACGAGCAGTACTTC
.	.	TRBV27	TRBJ1-1	CASSLLTGRAFF	TGTGCCAGCAGTTTATTAACAGGGAGAGCTTTCTTT
few	.	TRBV5-1	TRBJ2-7	CASSLGRGLYEQYF	TGCGCCAGCAGCCTGGGGAGGGGGCTCTACGAGCAGTACTTC
.	.	TRBV5-6	TRBJ2-7	CASSLAGKTYEQYF	TGTGCCAGCAGCTTAGCGGGCAAGACCTACGAGCAGTACTTC
.	.	TRBV5-6	TRBJ1-4	CASSLFWGQVNEKLFF	TGTGCCAGCAGCTTGTTTTGGGGGCAGGTTAATGAAAAACTGTTTTTT
.	TRBD2	TRBV4-1	TRBJ2-1	CASSRRLAGVRDNEQFF	TGCGCCAGCAGCCGACGACTAGCGGGAGTTAGGGACAATGAGCAGTTCTTC
.	.	TRBV4-1	TRBJ1-4	CASRGQGGTNEKLFF	TGCGCCAGCCGCGGGCAGGGAGGAACTAATGAAAAACTGTTTTTT
.	TRBD1	TRBV27	TRBJ2-5	CASSLSPKGAQETQYF	TGTGCCAGCAGTTTAAGCCCCAAGGGGGCTCAAGAGACCCAGTACTTC
.	TRBD1	TRBV28	TRBJ1-2	CAVTGQGAPLDGYTF	TGTGCCGTAACTGGGCAGGGGGCTCCCTTGGATGGCTACACCTTC
.	TRBD1	TRBV2	TRBJ2-7	CASSEGRTGGLYEQYF	TGTGCCAGCAGCGAAGGCCGGACAGGGGGCTTATACGAGCAGTACTTC
.	.	TRBV6-1	TRBJ1-6	CASSEAGSSYNSPLHF	TGTGCCAGCAGTGAAGCTGGCTCCTCCTATAATTCACCCCTCCACTTT
.	.	TRBV5-6	TRBJ2-2	CASSLIGADGGELFF	TGTGCCAGCAGCTTGATTGGGGCCGATGGCGGGGAGCTGTTTTTT
.	TRBD1	TRBV6-5	TRBJ1-2	CASSLTGNYGYTF	TGTGCCAGCAGTTTGACAGGGAACTATGGCTACACCTTC